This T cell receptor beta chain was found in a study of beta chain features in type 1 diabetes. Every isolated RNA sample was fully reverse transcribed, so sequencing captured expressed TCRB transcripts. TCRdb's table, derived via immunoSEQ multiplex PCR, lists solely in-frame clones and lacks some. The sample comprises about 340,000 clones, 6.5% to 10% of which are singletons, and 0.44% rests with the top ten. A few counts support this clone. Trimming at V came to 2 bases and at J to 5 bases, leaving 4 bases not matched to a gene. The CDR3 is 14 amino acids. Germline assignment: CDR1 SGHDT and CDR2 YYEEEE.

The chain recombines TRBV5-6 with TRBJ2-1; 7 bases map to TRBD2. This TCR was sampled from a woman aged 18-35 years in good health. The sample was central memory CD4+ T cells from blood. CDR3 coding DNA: TGTGCCAGCAGCTTTGGACTAGTGAACAATGAGCAGTTCTTC. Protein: CASSFGLVNNEQFF.